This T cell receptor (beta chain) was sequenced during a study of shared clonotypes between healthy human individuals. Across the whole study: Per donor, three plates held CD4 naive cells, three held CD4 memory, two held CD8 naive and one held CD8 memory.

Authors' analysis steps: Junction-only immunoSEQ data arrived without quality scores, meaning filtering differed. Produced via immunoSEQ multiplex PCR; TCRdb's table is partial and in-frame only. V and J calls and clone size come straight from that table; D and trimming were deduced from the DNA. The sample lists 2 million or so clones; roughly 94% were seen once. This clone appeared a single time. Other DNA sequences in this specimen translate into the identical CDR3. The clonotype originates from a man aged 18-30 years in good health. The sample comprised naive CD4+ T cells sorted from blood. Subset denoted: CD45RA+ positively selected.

Here the CDR3 DNA reads TGTGCCATCAGTGAGGGGGCGGCAACTAATGAAAAACTGTTTTTT. Encoded protein: CAISEGAATNEKLFF. The rearrangement links TRBV10-3 to TRBJ1-4; tentative D call: TRBD1 (5 bases). Trimming took 2 bases from V and 0 from J, leaving 7 bases between them. The CDR3 consists of 15 residues. Germline V gene sequence: CDR1 ENHRY, CDR2 SYGVKD.